The 5 T cell receptor beta chains below were found in one sample sequenced in a study of T-cell reconstitution after alpha-beta-depleted transplantation in children. During its preparation, the TCRbeta library received unique molecular identifiers. From the PCR reads, TCRdb called clonotypes with MiXCR, one entry per CDR3 protein. This sample has some 840,000 distinct CDR3 sequences, with around 17% found just once. This specimen was PBMCs, mostly from graft donor cells, taken 360 days after TCRalphabeta/CD19-depleted stem cell transplant. Receptors originate from a male patient between 5 and 17 years old who had a stem cell transplant for acute lymphoblastic leukemia, so the T cells may come from the graft donor.

This clonotype has ten or more counts. J is TRBJ2-1 and V is TRBV7-3; perhaps TRBD1 as D (6 bases). Trimming shortened V by 3 bases and J by 4 bases, and 7 bases separated the two germline ends. The CDR3 covers 13 residues. Per the germline V gene, CDR1 is SGHTA and CDR2 is FQGTGA. CDR3 coding DNA: TGTGCCAGCAGCTTTCAGGGGTACAATGAGCAGTTCTTC. Protein: CASSFQGYNEQFF.

The J gene is TRBJ1-1, the V gene TRBV7-8; the D is unclear. V was pared by 5 bases and J by 0 bases, with 7 bases between. The CDR3 is made up of 13 amino acids. In germline, CDR1 is SGHVS, CDR2 FQNEAQ. The CDR3 loop reads CASSVKLNTEAFF. In nucleotides, the CDR3 is TGTGCCAGCAGCGTTAAATTGAACACTGAAGCTTTCTTT.

The rearrangement uses TRBV5-1 and TRBJ1-1; D not resolved. The CDR3 covers 11 residues. The ends were cut back, 2 bases at V and 7 bases at J, with 6 bases in the middle. Germline V CDR1 and CDR2: SGHRS, YFSETQ. The DNA for the CDR3 is TGCGCCAGCAGCTTCGGAGTTGAAGCTTTCTTT. Translating it yields CASSFGVEAFF.

This chain uses TRBV12-3 or TRBV12-4 with TRBJ2-7; possibly TRBD2 for D (6 bases). This CDR3 is 13 amino acids long. The V and J ends lost 7 bases and 5 bases respectively, with 15 bases between them. CDR3 region: CASTPGEENEQYF. In DNA, the CDR3 is TGTGCCAGCACACCGGGGGAGGAGAACGAGCAGTACTTC.

The gene calls are TRBV11-2 and TRBJ2-1; unclear D gene. Trimming cost V 4 bases and J 5 bases, with 6 bases left between them. CDR3 length: 12 residues. Germline V gene data show CDR1 as SGHAT and CDR2 as FQNNGV. The DNA of the CDR3 is TGTGCCAGCAGCTATAGTAACAATGAGCAGTTCTTC. This translates into CASSYSNNEQFF.